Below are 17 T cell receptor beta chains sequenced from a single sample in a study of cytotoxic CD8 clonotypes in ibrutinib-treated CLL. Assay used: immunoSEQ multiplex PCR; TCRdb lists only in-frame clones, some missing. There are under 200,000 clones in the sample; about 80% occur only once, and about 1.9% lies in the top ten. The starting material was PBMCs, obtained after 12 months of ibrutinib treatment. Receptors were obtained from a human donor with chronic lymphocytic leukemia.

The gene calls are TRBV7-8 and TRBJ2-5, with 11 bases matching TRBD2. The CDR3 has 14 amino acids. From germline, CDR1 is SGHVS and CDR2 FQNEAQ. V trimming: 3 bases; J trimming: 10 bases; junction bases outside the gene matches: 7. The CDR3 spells CASSLLASGGYQYF. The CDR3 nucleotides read TGTGCCAGCAGCTTGTTGGCTAGCGGGGGGTACCAGTACTTC.

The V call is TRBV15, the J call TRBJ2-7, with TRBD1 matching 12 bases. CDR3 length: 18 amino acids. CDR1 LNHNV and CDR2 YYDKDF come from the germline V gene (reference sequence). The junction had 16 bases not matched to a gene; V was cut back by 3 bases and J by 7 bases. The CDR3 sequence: CATSRTIPGQGAREEQYF. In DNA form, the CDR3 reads TGTGCCACCAGCAGGACCATACCGGGACAGGGGGCGAGGGAAGAGCAGTACTTC.

This CDR3 reads CASSQTEGGRAPEQYF. Here the CDR3 DNA reads TGTGCCAGCAGCCAAACTGAAGGAGGGAGGGCGCCCGAGCAGTACTTC. The chain has TRBV9 and TRBJ2-7; 7 bases map to TRBD2. The V and J ends lost 4 bases and 6 bases, in that order; junction bases with no gene match: 16. Germline loops: CDR1 SGDLS, CDR2 YYNGEE. This CDR3 spans 16 amino acids.

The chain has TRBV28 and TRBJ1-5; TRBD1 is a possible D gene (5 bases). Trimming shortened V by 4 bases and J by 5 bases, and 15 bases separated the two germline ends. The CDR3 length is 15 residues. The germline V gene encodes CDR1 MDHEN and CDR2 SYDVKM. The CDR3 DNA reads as TGTGCCAGCAGTTGGGACGACAGTCTTTATCAGCCCCAGCATTTT. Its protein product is CASSWDDSLYQPQHF.

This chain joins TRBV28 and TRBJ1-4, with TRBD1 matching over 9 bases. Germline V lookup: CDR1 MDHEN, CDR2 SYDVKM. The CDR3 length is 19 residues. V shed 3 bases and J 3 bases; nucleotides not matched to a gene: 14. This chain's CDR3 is CASSFRDREWVVANEKLFF. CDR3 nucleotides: TGTGCCAGCAGTTTCCGGGACAGGGAGTGGGTAGTTGCTAATGAAAAACTGTTTTTT.

CDR3 amino acids: CASSLGSGVTTDTQYF. CDR3 nucleotide sequence: TGCGCCAGCAGCCTAGGTAGCGGCGTTACTACAGATACGCAGTATTTT. The chain carries TRBV5-1 and TRBJ2-3, with a weak D call TRBD2 (6 bases). The CDR3 contains 16 residues. Per the germline V gene, CDR1 is SGHRS and CDR2 is YFSETQ. V was pared by 4 bases and J by 3 bases, with 18 bases between. Looking up the rest from reference TRBV5-1 and TRBJ2-3 gives the full variable domain: KAGVTQTPRYLIKTRGQQVTLSCSPISGHRSVSWYQQTPGQGLQFLFEYFSETQRNKGNFPGRFSGRQFSNSRSEMNVSTLELGDSALYLCASSLGSGVTTDTQYFGPGTRLTVL.

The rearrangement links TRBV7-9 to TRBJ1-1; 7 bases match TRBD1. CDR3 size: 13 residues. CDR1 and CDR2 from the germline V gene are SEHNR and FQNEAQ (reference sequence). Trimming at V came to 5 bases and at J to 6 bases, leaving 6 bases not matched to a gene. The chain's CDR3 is CASSRTDRSEAFF. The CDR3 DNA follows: TGTGCCAGCAGCCGTACGGACAGGTCTGAAGCTTTCTTT.

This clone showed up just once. Here the CDR3 reads CSVEDRTGVYNEQFF. The CDR3 nucleotides read TGCAGCGTTGAAGATAGGACAGGAGTTTACAATGAGCAGTTCTTC. The chain links TRBV29-1 to TRBJ2-1; the match to TRBD1 covers 7 bases. The V segment lost 0 bases and the J segment 4 bases; nucleotides outside the gene matches: 6. CDR1 and CDR2 (germline): SQVTM, ANQGSEA. The CDR3 is 15 amino acids.

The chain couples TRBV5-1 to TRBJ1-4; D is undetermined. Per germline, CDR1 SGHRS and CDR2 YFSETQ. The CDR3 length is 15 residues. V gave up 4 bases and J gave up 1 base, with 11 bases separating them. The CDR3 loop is CASSPYSRTNEKLFF. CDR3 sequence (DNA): TGCGCCAGCAGCCCCTACTCGAGAACTAATGAAAAACTGTTTTTT.

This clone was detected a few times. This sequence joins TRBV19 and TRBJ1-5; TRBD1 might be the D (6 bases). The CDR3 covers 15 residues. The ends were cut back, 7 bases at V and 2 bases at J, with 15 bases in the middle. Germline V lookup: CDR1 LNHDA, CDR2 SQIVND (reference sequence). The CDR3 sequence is CASTVGQGGNQPQHF. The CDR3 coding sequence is TGTGCCAGTACAGTGGGACAAGGGGGCAATCAGCCCCAGCATTTT.

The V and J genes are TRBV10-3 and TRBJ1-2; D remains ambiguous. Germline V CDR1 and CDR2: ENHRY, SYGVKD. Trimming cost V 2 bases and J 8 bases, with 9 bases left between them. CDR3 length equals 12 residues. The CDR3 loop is CAISEGGVGYTF. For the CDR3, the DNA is TGTGCCATCAGTGAGGGTGGTGTCGGCTACACCTTC.

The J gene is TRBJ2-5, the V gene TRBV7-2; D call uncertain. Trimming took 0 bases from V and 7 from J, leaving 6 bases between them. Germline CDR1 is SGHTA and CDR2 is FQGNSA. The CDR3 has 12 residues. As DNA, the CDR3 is TGTGCCAGCAGCTTAGCGGCTTGGACCCAGTACTTC. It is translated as CASSLAAWTQYF.

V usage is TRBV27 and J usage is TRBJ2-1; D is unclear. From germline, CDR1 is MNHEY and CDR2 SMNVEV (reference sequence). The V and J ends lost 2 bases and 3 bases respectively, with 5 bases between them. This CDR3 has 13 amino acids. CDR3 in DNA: TGTGCCAGCAGTTTAAACGTCTACAATGAGCAGTTCTTC. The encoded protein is CASSLNVYNEQFF.

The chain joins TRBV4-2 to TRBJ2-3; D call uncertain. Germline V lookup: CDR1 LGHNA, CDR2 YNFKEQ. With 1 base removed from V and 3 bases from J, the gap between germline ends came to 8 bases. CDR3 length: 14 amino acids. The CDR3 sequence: CASSQGLRTDTQYF. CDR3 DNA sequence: TGTGCCAGCAGCCAAGGACTTAGGACAGATACGCAGTATTTT.

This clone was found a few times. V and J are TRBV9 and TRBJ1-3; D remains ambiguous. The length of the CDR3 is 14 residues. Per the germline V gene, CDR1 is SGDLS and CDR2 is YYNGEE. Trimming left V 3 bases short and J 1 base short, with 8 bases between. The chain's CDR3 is CASSAGLSGNTIYF. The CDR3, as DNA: TGTGCCAGCAGCGCCGGCCTTTCTGGAAACACCATATATTTT.

The CDR3 DNA reads as TGTGCCAGCAGCGAAGGACTAGAGCGACACTACGAGCAGTACTTC. Translating gives CASSEGLERHYEQYF. This rearrangement joins TRBV9 to TRBJ2-7; 7 nucleotides align to TRBD2. Germline CDR1 is SGDLS and CDR2 is YYNGEE. The J segment lost 3 bases and the V segment lost 3 bases, leaving 9 bases of the junction unmatched. The CDR3 has 15 amino acids.

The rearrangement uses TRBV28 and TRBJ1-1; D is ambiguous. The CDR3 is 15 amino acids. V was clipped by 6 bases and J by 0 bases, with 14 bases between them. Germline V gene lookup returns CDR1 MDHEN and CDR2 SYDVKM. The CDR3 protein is CASRPLREMNTEAFF. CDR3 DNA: TGTGCCAGCAGACCTCTCCGGGAAATGAACACTGAAGCTTTCTTT. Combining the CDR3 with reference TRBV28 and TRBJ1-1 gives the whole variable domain DVKVTQSSRYLVKRTGEKVFLECVQDMDHENMFWYRQDPGLGLRLIYFSYDVKMKEKGDIPEGYSVSREKKERFSLILESASTNQTSMYLCASRPLREMNTEAFFGQGTRLTVV.